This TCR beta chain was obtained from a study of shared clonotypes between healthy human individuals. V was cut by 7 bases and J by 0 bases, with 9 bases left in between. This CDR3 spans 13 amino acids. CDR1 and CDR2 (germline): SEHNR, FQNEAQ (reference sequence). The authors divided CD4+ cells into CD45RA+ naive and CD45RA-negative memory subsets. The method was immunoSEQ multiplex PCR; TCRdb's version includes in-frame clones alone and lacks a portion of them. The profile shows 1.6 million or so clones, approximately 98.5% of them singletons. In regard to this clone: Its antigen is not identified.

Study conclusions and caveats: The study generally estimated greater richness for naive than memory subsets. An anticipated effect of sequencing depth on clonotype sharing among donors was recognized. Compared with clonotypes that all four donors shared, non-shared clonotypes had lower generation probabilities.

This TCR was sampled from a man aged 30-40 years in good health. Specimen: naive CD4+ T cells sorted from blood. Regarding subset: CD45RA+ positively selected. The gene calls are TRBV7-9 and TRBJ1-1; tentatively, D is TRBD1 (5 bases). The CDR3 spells CASKGRVNTEAFF. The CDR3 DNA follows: TGTGCCAGCAAGGGGAGGGTGAACACTGAAGCTTTCTTT. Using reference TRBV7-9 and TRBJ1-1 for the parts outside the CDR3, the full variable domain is DTGVSQNPRHKITKRGQNVTFRCDPISEHNRLYWYRQTLGQGPEFLTYFQNEAQLEKSRLLSDRFSAERPKGSFSTLEIQRTEQGDSAMYLCASKGRVNTEAFFGQGTRLTVV.